This T cell receptor beta chain derives from a study of glioma-infiltrating T cells. Study-wide points: Above-expected tissue-blood divergence occurred in all gliomas, most in low-grade ones. Only very few CDR3 sequences appeared in both tissue and blood.

This clonotype came up many times. Antigen specificity is unknown. Amplification of TCR alpha and beta CDR3 regions from RNA used iRepertoire nested multiplex PCR. For one-step reverse transcription and amplification, about 90-450 ng of tissue mRNA or PBMC total RNA was used. TCRdb re-called the multiplex PCR reads through MiXCR, storing one row per CDR3 protein. The table has some 180,000 distinct CDR3 sequences, over 30% seen once. This CDR3 has 12 residues. V was pared by 5 bases and J by 0 bases, with 5 bases between. Germline V CDR1 and CDR2: SGHTA, FQGNSA. The genes are TRBV7-2 and TRBJ2-7, with D unresolved. The TCR comes from a human donor with low-grade glioma or glioblastoma, undergoing nonglioma brain surgery, or in good health (not recorded which). What was sequenced was glioma tissue, nonneoplastic brain tissue, or PBMCs (not recorded which). The CDR3 bases are TGTGCCAGCAGCCTTAGCTCCTACGAGCAGTACTTC. It specifies CASSLSSYEQYF.